The T cell receptor beta chain under discussion was sequenced for a study of blood T cell repertoires in COVID-19 (dated by TCRdb to 2020 to 2021). Looking at the study overall: Samples covering the acute and convalescent phases of COVID-19 were provided by collaborators in the United States, Italy and Spain. The material from the prospective study consisted of cDNA or gDNA derived from T cells, B-cell-depleted T cells, or PBMCs. Deeply sampled blood TCRbeta repertoires from subjects exposed to, actively infected with, or recovered from COVID-19 were included in the dataset. The repertoires were made available in a free public database intended to serve as a resource for research on the immune response to SARS-CoV-2. Samples were obtained from the ongoing ImmuneRACE study (first 160 participants) and from 1,200 or so subjects provided by 6 global collaborators. A de-identified subject ID, COVID-19 status, age in years and sex were almost always included in the sample metadata. HLA class I and class II types, where available, came from metadata supplied by the sample provider rather than from assay-based typing. The study at large found these results: Clinical and demographic metadata were provided uncurated, with the amount varying by source and participant.

In the germline V gene, CDR1 corresponds to SGHRS and CDR2 to YFSETQ. Counted from cysteine to phenylalanine, this CDR3 has 12 amino acids. The entry retains the CDR3 DNA only, 36 bases that are in frame from base 1. From V the trimming removes 5 bases and from J it removes 3 bases, while the gene matches leave 1 base of the junction unaccounted for. TCRbeta CDR3 regions were amplified from genomic DNA using the immunoSEQ Assay, a bias-controlled multiplex PCR. The study's own analysis went as follows. The number of nucleated cells in each sample was estimated by amplification of reference gene primers within the assay. To quantify the absolute abundance of each unique TCRbeta CDR3 rearrangement, sequence reads were collapsed and filtered. For each sample, productive Simpson clonality was calculated as the square root of Simpson's diversity index over productive rearrangements. The immuneACCESS repertoire file appears here via TCRdb, limited to in-frame rearrangements. These files lack a portion of the clones; in checked studies, under half of the deficit traces to unresolved V genes, and the cause of the others is not known. V and J calls plus clone size are reproduced from that table; the DNA served to infer D and trimming. In all, the sample holds tens of thousands of clones, and about 77% of those were seen once. Clones ranked in the top ten supply under 30% of the sample.

This clone turned up a few times. Its antigen target is currently unknown. Base qualities are not recorded, but no much larger clone differs from it by a single base. Whole blood was collected in K2EDTA tubes by collaborating institutions according to the institutions' own protocols. For TCRbeta analysis, collaborators shipped samples as frozen whole blood, isolated PBMCs, or DNA extracted from either of those sample types. Recombination connected TRBV5-1 to TRBJ2-7, and 8 junction bases match TRBD1. The TCR comes from a woman in her 70s with acute or convalescent COVID-19. Sequenced material: peripheral blood. Here is the DNA: TGCGCCAGCAGTGGACAGGGCTACGAGCAGTACTTC. This encodes CASSGQGYEQYF.